Below, 32 T cell receptor beta chains from the same sample are listed, as sequenced in a study of blood T cell repertoires in COVID-19 (dated by TCRdb to 2019 to 2021). The library was prepared using the immunoSEQ multiplex PCR assay. TCRdb took over this immuneACCESS table, retaining in-frame rearrangements with V and J assigned. Such tables are incomplete; in checked studies, under half of the missing clones stem from an unresolved V gene, and the remainder is unexplained. This sample comprises about 45,000 clones, approximately 80% of them detected only once. The leading ten clones occupy 19% of the sample. Source material: peripheral blood. The receptor set was obtained from a man in his 70s with acute or convalescent COVID-19.

This clone has just one count. This chain links TRBV5-1 with TRBJ2-7; 7 nucleotides match TRBD1. The V segment lost 5 bases and the J segment 2 bases; nucleotides outside the gene matches: 4. This CDR3 comprises 13 residues. The germline CDR1 and CDR2 sequences are SGHRS and YFSETQ. CDR3 in amino acids: CASSSGTAYEQYF. The CDR3 nucleotides are TGCGCCAGCAGTTCCGGGACAGCCTACGAGCAGTACTTC.

This clone was detected a few times. The chain recombines TRBV4-3 with TRBJ1-2; TRBD1 might be the D (6 bases). Germline lookup yields CDR1 LGHNA and CDR2 YSLEER. The CDR3 contains 19 residues. The ends were cut back, 0 bases at V and 0 bases at J, with 20 bases in the middle. The CDR3 nucleotides are TGCGCCAGCAGCCAAGATCGAGGGGGACTAAGGGCCGCTAACTATGGCTACACCTTC. Protein sequence: CASSQDRGGLRAANYGYTF.

The V call is TRBV6-5, the J call TRBJ2-5; 7 nucleotides line up with TRBD1. V dropped 2 bases and J dropped 2; count of bases not matched to a gene: 5. Germline CDR1 and CDR2: MNHEY and SVGAGI. There are 15 residues in the CDR3. DNA for the CDR3: TGTGCCAGCAGTTACCTCCTGACAGGGCAAGAGACCCAGTACTTC. As protein: CASSYLLTGQETQYF.

The chain combines TRBV10-3 with TRBJ2-7; D may be TRBD1 (6 bases). The ends were cut back, 6 bases at V and 0 bases at J, with 12 bases in the middle. This CDR3 region has 14 residues. In germline, CDR1 is ENHRY, CDR2 SYGVKD. The CDR3 DNA reads as TGTGCCATCAGCCCCACAGGGAGCTCCTACGAGCAGTACTTC. It yields the protein CAISPTGSSYEQYF.

This clone has just one count. The V and J genes are TRBV30 and TRBJ1-2, with 10 bases lining up with TRBD1. From germline, CDR1 is GTSNPN and CDR2 SVGIG (reference sequence). This CDR3 is 14 amino acids long. The ends lost 4 bases at V and 4 bases at J; junction bases unmatched: 6. The CDR3 DNA is TGTGCCTGGACCCGGACAGGGGGTGGCTATGGCTACACCTTC. Residues: CAWTRTGGGYGYTF.

This clone was seen a few times. The chain combines TRBV28 with TRBJ2-5; D remains ambiguous. CDR3 length equals 12 residues. Germline CDR1 MDHEN, CDR2 SYDVKM. V shed 4 bases and J shed 9 bases, with 12 bases lying between them. This CDR3 is CASSSPVGAQYF. The CDR3 DNA sequence: TGTGCCAGCAGTTCCCCCGTTGGAGCCCAGTACTTC.

This sequence joins TRBV10-3 and TRBJ1-2; TRBD1 aligns across 8 bases. The CDR3 has 14 residues. Germline CDR1 ENHRY, CDR2 SYGVKD. V dropped 8 bases and J dropped 3; count of bases not matched to a gene: 8. In DNA, the CDR3 is TGTGCCATCGGAGGTGGGACAGGTGACTATGGCTACACCTTC. It is translated as CAIGGGTGDYGYTF.

The J gene is TRBJ1-6, the V gene TRBV28; D gene unclear. With 2 bases removed from V and 6 bases from J, the gap between germline ends came to 8 bases. The CDR3 sequence is 14 residues long. Germline V CDR1 and CDR2: MDHEN, SYDVKM. This chain's CDR3 is CASSLLASNSPLHF. The DNA of the CDR3 is TGTGCCAGCAGTTTACTGGCCTCTAATTCACCCCTCCACTTT.

This clone was observed a handful of times. CDR3 sequence: CAWREATIAGGTDTQYF. As DNA, the CDR3 is TGTGCCTGGAGGGAGGCGACCATAGCGGGGGGCACAGATACGCAGTATTTT. This rearrangement joins TRBV30 to TRBJ2-3, with TRBD2 matching 9 bases. Germline values: CDR1 GTSNPN, CDR2 SVGIG (reference sequence). J gave up 1 base and V 3 bases, and 11 bases lay outside the gene matches. This CDR3 comprises 17 residues.

V and J are TRBV5-4 and TRBJ1-6, with a weak D call TRBD1 (5 bases). The germline V gene has CDR1 SGHNT and CDR2 YYREEE (reference sequence). V dropped 10 bases and J dropped 4 bases, with 15 bases sitting between them. This CDR3 has 14 residues. DNA of the CDR3: TGTGCCGTCCGGACATACGAATATAATTCACCCCTCCACTTT. Translated, it gives CAVRTYEYNSPLHF.

The chain uses TRBV4-2 and TRBJ1-4, with D tentatively TRBD1 (6 bases). Per the germline V gene, CDR1 is LGHNA and CDR2 is YNFKEQ. Trimming left V 0 bases short and J 4 bases short, with 12 bases between. CDR3 size: 16 residues. CDR3 DNA: TGTGCCAGCAGCCAAGATTCGACAGGAATTAATGAAAAACTGTTTTTT. This codes for CASSQDSTGINEKLFF.

This clone was observed a handful of times. This chain uses TRBV7-2 with TRBJ1-1; no firm D call. The CDR3 totals 14 residues. Deletions cut 1 base from V and 4 bases from J, with 10 bases between. The germline V gene has CDR1 SGHTA and CDR2 FQGNSA. CDR3: CASSLGPRGTEAFF. The CDR3 bases are TGTGCCAGCAGCTTAGGGCCCCGGGGCACTGAAGCTTTCTTT.

This clone was seen only a few times. The chain carries TRBV30 and TRBJ1-2, with D unclear. The CDR3 is made up of 17 amino acids. Germline CDR1 reads GTSNPN; CDR2 reads SVGIG (reference sequence). V lost 0 bases and J 2 bases, leaving 19 bases between the germline ends. This CDR3 reads CAWSVVTTALLNYGYTF. The CDR3 DNA follows: TGTGCCTGGAGTGTAGTTACCACAGCCCTCCTAAACTATGGCTACACCTTC.

V usage is TRBV19 and J usage is TRBJ1-1; TRBD1 matches 8 bases. Germline CDR1 is LNHDA and CDR2 is SQIVND (reference sequence). Trimming at V came to 6 bases and at J to 7 bases, leaving 10 bases not matched to a gene. This CDR3 region has 14 residues. In DNA, the CDR3 is TGTGCCAGTAGCACGGACAGGGTGCGGGGTGAAGCTTTCTTT. Residues: CASSTDRVRGEAFF.

This clone came up once. The rearrangement joins TRBV18 to TRBJ2-5; TRBD2 matches 10 bases. Germline V CDR1 and CDR2: KGHSH, LQKENI. The CDR3 extends over 14 amino acids. Germline trimming cut 3 bases from V and 2 bases from J; bases unmatched to any gene: 0. CDR3 residues: CASSPTSGQETQYF. CDR3 nucleotide sequence: TGTGCCAGCTCACCGACTAGCGGGCAAGAGACCCAGTACTTC. Combining the CDR3 with reference TRBV18 and TRBJ2-5 gives the whole variable domain NAGVMQNPRHLVRRRGQEARLRCSPMKGHSHVYWYRQLPEEGLKFMVYLQKENIIDESGMPKERFSAEFPKEGPSILRIQQVVRGDSAAYFCASSPTSGQETQYFGPGTRLLVL.

The chain joins TRBV11-2 to TRBJ1-6, with 7 bases identical to TRBD1. Germline CDR1 reads SGHAT; CDR2 reads FQNNGV. This CDR3 contains 13 residues. V trimming: 0 bases; J trimming: 11 bases; junction bases outside the gene matches: 1. The CDR3 DNA reads as TGTGCCAGCAGCTTAGAGGGACAGACACCCCTCCACTTT. Translated: CASSLEGQTPLHF.

This chain uses TRBV3-1 (or the pseudogene TRBV3-2) with TRBJ1-2; 9 nucleotides line up with TRBD1. CDR1 LGHDT and CDR2 YNNKEL come from the germline V gene (reference sequence). V dropped 1 base and J dropped 5; count of bases not matched to a gene: 2. The CDR3 runs to 14 residues. CDR3 protein: CASSQADRGYGYTF. The CDR3 bases are TGTGCCAGCAGCCAAGCCGACAGGGGGTATGGCTACACCTTC.

CDR3 protein: CASSLRKLGALREKLFF. CDR3 in DNA: TGTGCCAGCAGCTTAAGGAAACTGGGGGCCTTGAGAGAAAAACTGTTTTTT. This chain links TRBV13 with TRBJ1-4, with TRBD1 as a possible D gene (6 bases). The V gene's germline CDR1 is PRHDT and CDR2 FYEKMQ (reference sequence). CDR3 length: 17 residues. V was shortened by 2 bases and J by 8 bases, with 21 bases between the two germline ends.

V and J are TRBV21-1 and TRBJ2-2; the table's D call, TRBD2, was not checked against the DNA. TRBV21-1 is described as a pseudogene. The CDR3 runs 17 residues. The CDR3 loop reads CASSKSSPSVVTGELFF. The CDR3 DNA is TGTGCCAGCAGCAAAAGTAGTCCGTCGGTGGTCACCGGGGAGCTGTTTTTT.

This clone was counted only a few times. This rearrangement joins TRBV25-1 to TRBJ1-2; TRBD1 might be the D (5 bases). Germline assignment: CDR1 MGHDK and CDR2 SYGVNS. The CDR3 is 13 amino acids. The V and J ends lost 3 bases and 5 bases respectively, with 10 bases between them. The CDR3 nucleotides are TGTGCCAGCAGTGACCCGCAGGGTTATGGCTACACCTTC. Translation gives CASSDPQGYGYTF.

The J gene is TRBJ2-1, the V gene TRBV24-1, with 7 bases lining up with TRBD1. The CDR3 runs 17 residues. Trimming at V came to 1 base and at J to 6 bases, leaving 11 bases not matched to a gene. The V gene's germline CDR1 is KGHDR and CDR2 SFDVKD. Here the CDR3 reads CATSDLGQQGHRNEQFF. CDR3 sequence (DNA): TGTGCCACCAGTGATTTAGGTCAACAGGGGCACCGCAATGAGCAGTTCTTC.

The chain uses TRBV5-8 and TRBJ1-5, with 7 bases matching TRBD1. This CDR3 spans 14 amino acids. Germline values: CDR1 SGHTS, CDR2 YDEGEE. Germline trimming cut 3 bases from V and 3 bases from J; bases unmatched to any gene: 3. This CDR3 is CASSSGQDNQPQHF. CDR3 coding DNA: TGTGCCAGCAGCTCCGGACAGGACAATCAGCCCCAGCATTTT. The complete variable domain, with remaining parts taken from reference TRBV5-8 and TRBJ1-5, reads EAGVTQSPTHLIKTRGQQATLRCSPISGHTSVYWYQQALGLGLQFLLWYDEGEERNRGNFPPRFSGRQFPNYSSELNVNALELEDSALYLCASSSGQDNQPQHFGDGTRLSIL.

J is TRBJ1-4 and V is TRBV9, with D perhaps matching TRBD1 (5 bases). CDR3 length: 15 residues. Trimming took off 4 bases at V and 4 bases at J, with 14 bases between the two ends. The V gene's germline CDR1 is SGDLS and CDR2 YYNGEE. CDR3 loop: CASSLLGGSNEKLFF. In DNA, the CDR3 is TGTGCCAGCAGCCTTCTCGGGGGGAGTAATGAAAAACTGTTTTTT.

This clone was picked up a small number of times. This sequence joins TRBV2 and TRBJ2-1; 13 bases map to TRBD2. The CDR3 sequence is 17 residues long. Germline trimming cut 6 bases from V and 7 bases from J; bases unmatched to any gene: 12. Germline values: CDR1 SNHLY, CDR2 FYNNEI. The CDR3 bases are TGTGCCAGCAGGAAATTATTACTAGCGGGGGGGCAAAATGAGCAGTTCTTC. This translates into CASRKLLLAGGQNEQFF.

The chain joins TRBV12-3 or TRBV12-4 to TRBJ2-1; 8 bases agree with TRBD1. Trimming removed 6 bases from V and 10 bases from J; junction bases left unmatched: 8. CDR3 length: 13 residues. This CDR3 is CASSWTGNGEQFF. CDR3 nucleotide sequence: TGTGCCAGCAGCTGGACAGGGAATGGGGAGCAGTTCTTC.

The chain uses TRBV2 and TRBJ2-2; possibly TRBD1 for D (6 bases). This CDR3 comprises 15 residues. Germline values: CDR1 SNHLY, CDR2 FYNNEI. The V gene lost 6 bases and the J gene lost 0 bases, with 11 bases spanning the gap. CDR3 bases: TGTGCCAGCAGAAGACAGGCGACGAACACCGGGGAGCTGTTTTTT. Residues: CASRRQATNTGELFF.

The chain has TRBV11-1 and TRBJ1-1; no clear D. The germline gives CDR1 SGHAT, CDR2 FQDESV (reference sequence). The CDR3 totals 13 residues. V lost 1 base and J 2 bases, leaving 5 bases between the germline ends. The CDR3 DNA reads as TGTGCCAGCAGCTTAGAGCAAAACACTGAAGCTTTCTTT. Residues: CASSLEQNTEAFF.

The V call is TRBV30, the J call TRBJ2-7; a weak D match, TRBD1 (5 bases). The CDR3 is made up of 13 amino acids. V was clipped by 2 bases and J by 1 base, with 9 bases between them. Germline assignment: CDR1 GTSNPN and CDR2 SVGIG (reference sequence). This CDR3 reads CAWSRDSSYEQYF. CDR3 nucleotide sequence: TGTGCCTGGAGTCGAGACAGTTCCTACGAGCAGTACTTC.

The V and J genes are TRBV18 and TRBJ1-4, with D hard to call. V was cut by 1 base and J by 2 bases, with 11 bases left in between. Germline V gene data show CDR1 as KGHSH and CDR2 as LQKENI. The CDR3 spans 16 residues. CDR3 sequence: CASSPLRVGTNEKLFF. In nucleotides, the CDR3 is TGTGCCAGCTCACCACTGAGGGTTGGCACTAATGAAAAACTGTTTTTT.

V usage is TRBV6-5 and J usage is TRBJ2-7; tentatively, D is TRBD2 (7 bases). The CDR3 loop spans 13 amino acids. Deletions cut 6 bases from V and 7 bases from J, with 16 bases between. Germline CDR1 is MNHEY and CDR2 is SVGAGI. In DNA form, the CDR3 reads TGTGCCAGCAGGGACAGCCCCGGGGGGGAGCAGTACTTC. Its translation: CASRDSPGGEQYF.

The genes are TRBV28 and TRBJ1-2; D is perhaps TRBD1 (6 bases). The length of the CDR3 is 16 residues. CDR1 is MDHEN, CDR2 SYDVKM, per germline. V was clipped by 1 base and J by 2 bases, with 14 bases between them. CDR3 nucleotide sequence: TGTGCCAGCAGTTTATACCCACGGGGGGCGAACTATGGCTACACCTTC. Protein product: CASSLYPRGANYGYTF.

V and J are TRBV30 and TRBJ1-6, with D possibly TRBD1 on 6 matching bases. The germline CDR1 and CDR2 sequences are GTSNPN and SVGIG (reference sequence). Trimming shortened V by 3 bases and J by 5 bases, and 8 bases separated the two germline ends. The CDR3 is 13 amino acids. The CDR3 region is CAWSYRDNSPLHF. DNA for the CDR3: TGTGCCTGGAGCTACAGGGATAATTCACCCCTCCACTTT.